This T cell receptor beta chain was found in a study of blood T cell repertoires in COVID-19. TCRdb keeps only in-frame clones here, not all; method: immunoSEQ multiplex PCR. This table has 55,000 to 85,000 clones, 90% appearing once. Sequencing was carried out using peripheral blood. The receptor was derived from a woman between 18 and 29 years old with acute or convalescent COVID-19.

CDR3 protein: CASSSKTGGGYTGELFF. The CDR3 coding sequence is TGTGCCAGCAGTTCCAAGACAGGGGGCGGCTACACCGGGGAGCTGTTTTTT. V gene TRBV27 combines with J gene TRBJ2-2; 10 bases line up with TRBD1. Germline values: CDR1 MNHEY, CDR2 SMNVEV (reference sequence). V dropped 4 bases and J dropped 3; count of bases not matched to a gene: 8. The CDR3 totals 17 residues.